These 25 T cell receptor beta chains came from one sample sequenced in a study of blood T cell repertoires in COVID-19. The data were produced by immunoSEQ multiplex PCR, yet TCRdb's version contains in-frame clones alone and is incomplete. The sample includes under 200,000 clones, approximately 91% seen only once; the top ten take about 2%. The specimen was peripheral blood. Receptor source: a man younger than 30 with acute or convalescent COVID-19.

The rearrangement joins TRBV5-6 to TRBJ1-1; TRBD1 aligns across 7 bases. In germline, CDR1 is SGHDT, CDR2 YYEEEE. CDR3 length: 15 amino acids. The V segment lost 0 bases and the J segment 1 base; nucleotides outside the gene matches: 3. In DNA, the CDR3 is TGTGCCAGCAGCTTGGAGAGGACAGGGAACACTGAAGCTTTCTTT. Protein sequence: CASSLERTGNTEAFF.

This chain links TRBV6-5 with TRBJ1-2; D unresolved. The germline V and J ends were trimmed by 2 bases and 2 bases, with 6 bases remaining between them. Germline V gene data show CDR1 as MNHEY and CDR2 as SVGAGI. The CDR3 has 13 amino acids. CDR3 amino acids: CASSYMGNYGYTF. The CDR3 DNA reads TGTGCCAGCAGTTACATGGGCAACTATGGCTACACCTTC.

The chain employs TRBV25-1 and TRBJ2-1; tentatively, D is TRBD1 (5 bases). The length of the CDR3 is 15 residues. Germline-derived CDR1 and CDR2 are MGHDK and SYGVNS. The V end lost 4 bases, the J end lost 6 bases, and 16 bases lay between the germline ends. This chain's CDR3 is CASSGFRVVGNEQFF. Written as DNA, the CDR3 is TGTGCCAGCAGTGGGTTCAGGGTGGTTGGCAATGAGCAGTTCTTC.

This chain links TRBV4-1 with TRBJ1-2; 7 nucleotides match TRBD1. V trimming: 0 bases; J trimming: 4 bases; junction bases outside the gene matches: 5. The CDR3 totals 15 residues. Per the germline V gene, CDR1 is MGHRA and CDR2 is YSYEKL. This CDR3 is CASSQETGSSYGYTF. The CDR3 DNA reads as TGCGCCAGCAGCCAAGAGACAGGGAGCAGCTATGGCTACACCTTC.

This chain joins TRBV19 and TRBJ1-5, with D possibly being TRBD1 (5 bases). The length of the CDR3 is 14 residues. With 4 bases removed from V and 1 base from J, the gap between germline ends came to 8 bases. The germline gives CDR1 LNHDA, CDR2 SQIVND (reference sequence). The CDR3 loop reads CASSTGQSNQPQHF. The DNA for the CDR3 is TGTGCCAGTAGTACCGGACAAAGCAATCAGCCCCAGCATTTT.

The chain is built from TRBV18 and TRBJ2-7; 7 bases map to TRBD2. From germline, CDR1 is KGHSH and CDR2 LQKENI. The V segment lost 0 bases and the J segment 1 base; nucleotides outside the gene matches: 3. The CDR3 length is 15 residues. CDR3 nucleotides: TGTGCCAGCTCACCACCGTCTAGCGGTTCCTACGAGCAGTACTTC. This codes for CASSPPSSGSYEQYF.

This clone came up once. Other DNA sequences in the sample encode the same CDR3. The rearrangement links TRBV3-1 (or the pseudogene TRBV3-2) to TRBJ1-1; D gene ambiguous. The CDR3 runs 13 residues. Trimming removed 5 bases at V and 3 bases at J, with 10 bases between. Germline values: CDR1 LGHDT, CDR2 YNNKEL (reference sequence). CDR3 coding DNA: TGTGCCAGCAGCTTAATTCGGGACACTGAAGCTTTCTTT. It translates to CASSLIRDTEAFF.

The rearrangement links TRBV27 to TRBJ2-7; a possible D gene is TRBD2 (6 bases). This CDR3 spans 17 amino acids. Trimming stripped 0 bases from V and 2 bases from J, with 17 bases between. In germline, CDR1 is MNHEY, CDR2 SMNVEV (reference sequence). The CDR3 nucleotides read TGTGCCAGCAGTTTATCGGACTCCGGGACGGGGGCCTACGAGCAGTACTTC. It is translated as CASSLSDSGTGAYEQYF.

The J gene is TRBJ2-7, the V gene TRBV23-1; TRBD2 matches at 9 bases. TRBV23-1 is treated as an ORF (open reading frame) with a function not yet certain. The V gene end was trimmed by 4 bases and the J gene end by 6 bases; junction bases not matched to a gene: 7. The CDR3 is made up of 14 amino acids. The chain's CDR3 is CASSPGTSTCEQYF. Here the CDR3 DNA reads TGCGCCAGCAGTCCGGGGACTAGCACATGCGAGCAGTACTTC.

The chain recombines TRBV6-6 with TRBJ2-7, with 12 bases matching TRBD1. Germline V lookup: CDR1 MNHNY, CDR2 SVGAGI (reference sequence). The CDR3 is made up of 16 amino acids. The J segment lost 5 bases and the V segment lost 6 bases, leaving 11 bases of the junction unmatched. The CDR3 here is CASRPGQGALFNEQYF. In nucleotides, the CDR3 is TGTGCCAGCAGGCCGGGACAGGGGGCGCTTTTCAACGAGCAGTACTTC.

This chain connects TRBV4-2 to TRBJ1-5; D unclear. V was clipped by 0 bases and J by 2 bases, with 8 bases between them. CDR3 length: 15 residues. CDR1 and CDR2 from the germline V gene are LGHNA and YNFKEQ. CDR3 bases: TGTGCCAGCAGCCAAGAGTGGGCTGGCAATCAGCCCCAGCATTTT. Its protein is CASSQEWAGNQPQHF.

This sequence joins TRBV7-9 and TRBJ1-1; 9 nucleotides align to TRBD1. Trimming cost V 4 bases and J 4 bases; bases outside gene matches: 7. The CDR3 runs to 15 residues. Germline V gives CDR1 SEHNR, CDR2 FQNEAQ (reference sequence). In nucleotides, the CDR3 is TGTGCCAGCAGCTCCTGGGACAGGGCAAGCACTGAAGCTTTCTTT. This gives the protein CASSSWDRASTEAFF.

This chain joins TRBV7-2 and TRBJ1-1; 7 nucleotides agree with TRBD1. J lost 3 bases, V lost 1 base, and 5 bases had no gene match. Germline lookup yields CDR1 SGHTA and CDR2 FQGNSA. CDR3 length: 15 amino acids. CDR3 protein: CASSLEEGADTEAFF. Written as DNA, the CDR3 is TGTGCCAGCAGCTTAGAGGAGGGGGCGGACACTGAAGCTTTCTTT.

The chain recombines TRBV6-2 or TRBV6-3 with TRBJ2-2; 7 nucleotides agree with TRBD1. Germline assignment: CDR1 MNHEY and CDR2 SVGEGT. The V gene end was trimmed by 2 bases and the J gene end by 5 bases; junction bases not matched to a gene: 5. The CDR3 length is 15 residues. CDR3 amino acids: CASSYRQGSTGELFF. The CDR3, as DNA: TGTGCCAGCAGTTACCGACAGGGATCGACCGGGGAGCTGTTTTTT.

The chain has TRBV3-1 (or the pseudogene TRBV3-2) and TRBJ2-1, with D tentatively TRBD2 (5 bases). Germline loops: CDR1 LGHDT, CDR2 YNNKEL (reference sequence). The CDR3 contains 16 residues. V gave up 0 bases and J gave up 2 bases, with 11 bases separating them. DNA of the CDR3: TGTGCCAGCAGCCAAGAGTTGCGGGCCCCCTACAATGAGCAGTTCTTC. It is translated as CASSQELRAPYNEQFF.

This chain joins TRBV10-2 and TRBJ1-2; perhaps TRBD1 as D (6 bases). Trimming removed 9 bases at V and 4 bases at J, with 9 bases between. The CDR3 consists of 11 residues. Germline CDR1 is WSHSY and CDR2 is SAAADI. For the CDR3, the DNA is TGCGCCAGTATGGACAGCTATGGCTACACCTTC. This sequence encodes CASMDSYGYTF.

DNA of the CDR3: TGTGCCAGCAGTGAAGGTAACAGCCTCCCCTATGGCTACACCTTC. Translating gives CASSEGNSLPYGYTF. The chain carries TRBV6-1 and TRBJ1-2, with unresolved D. The V end was cut by 1 base, the J end by 4 bases, with 13 bases between. This CDR3 has 15 amino acids. The V gene's germline CDR1 is MNHNS and CDR2 SASEGT.

This clone was counted only a few times. The rearrangement uses TRBV4-1 and TRBJ1-3; no clear D gene. Germline values: CDR1 MGHRA, CDR2 YSYEKL. The V end lost 0 bases, the J end lost 0 bases, and 9 bases lay between the germline ends. This CDR3 region has 16 residues. The CDR3 DNA reads TGCGCCAGCAGCCAAGATAGTCTCAACTCTGGAAACACCATATATTTT. Translated, it gives CASSQDSLNSGNTIYF.

In this sample, this clone turned up a few times. This sequence joins TRBV4-2 and TRBJ1-4; 10 nucleotides agree with TRBD1. The CDR3 totals 17 residues. Germline loops: CDR1 LGHNA, CDR2 YNFKEQ. V gave up 1 base and J gave up 6 bases; unmatched junction bases: 8. CDR3 sequence (DNA): TGTGCCAGCAGCCAAGGTCTGGGCGGGACAGGGGATGAAAAACTGTTTTTT. The encoded protein is CASSQGLGGTGDEKLFF.

The gene calls are TRBV19 and TRBJ2-3, with 11 bases identical to TRBD2. The CDR3 totals 17 residues. The junction had 6 bases not matched to a gene; V was cut back by 3 bases and J by 1 base. CDR1 is LNHDA, CDR2 SQIVND, per germline (reference sequence). The CDR3 region is CASSMWLAGGRTDTQYF. CDR3 nucleotide sequence: TGTGCCAGTAGTATGTGGCTAGCGGGGGGCCGCACAGATACGCAGTATTTT.

The chain is built from TRBV3-1 (or the pseudogene TRBV3-2) and TRBJ1-5, with D perhaps TRBD1 (6 bases). Germline CDR1 and CDR2: LGHDT and YNNKEL (reference sequence). There are 15 residues in the CDR3. The V end lost 0 bases, the J end lost 6 bases, and 12 bases lay between the germline ends. The CDR3 loop reads CASSQETGIGQPQHF. In nucleotides, the CDR3 is TGTGCCAGCAGCCAAGAGACAGGCATCGGTCAGCCCCAGCATTTT.

In its sample, this clone was seen once. The rearrangement links TRBV5-6 to TRBJ1-2, with D possibly matching TRBD1 (6 bases). CDR3 length equals 13 residues. V was clipped by 5 bases and J by 7 bases, with 15 bases between them. Germline CDR1 is SGHDT and CDR2 is YYEEEE. CDR3 bases: TGTGCCAGCAGGGGGACAAGCTCTTTTGGCTACACCTTC. Amino acid sequence: CASRGTSSFGYTF.

This clone was recorded only once. The V call is TRBV7-9, the J call TRBJ2-1, with TRBD1 identical over 9 bases. The V segment lost 7 bases and the J segment 4 bases; nucleotides outside the gene matches: 14. Germline assignment: CDR1 SEHNR and CDR2 FQNEAQ (reference sequence). This CDR3 is 17 amino acids long. CDR3 DNA sequence: TGTGCCAGCACCCCATCCCCCCCGGGACAGGGATACAATGAGCAGTTCTTC. This gives the protein CASTPSPPGQGYNEQFF.

The CDR3 DNA is TGTGCCAGCAGTGAACAATACGAGCAGTACTTC. Its protein product is CASSEQYEQYF. The genes are TRBV25-1 and TRBJ2-7; D remains ambiguous. The CDR3 extends over 11 amino acids. Trimming shortened V by 2 bases and J by 4 bases, and 3 bases separated the two germline ends. Germline V lookup: CDR1 MGHDK, CDR2 SYGVNS.

The gene calls are TRBV27 and TRBJ1-4, with D perhaps matching TRBD1 (5 bases). CDR1 and CDR2 from the germline V gene are MNHEY and SMNVEV (reference sequence). The CDR3 is 16 amino acids. Trimming removed 2 bases at V and 8 bases at J, with 18 bases between. The CDR3 nucleotides are TGTGCCAGCAGTTTAAATTACGAGACAGCCCACGAAAAACTGTTTTTT. Translated: CASSLNYETAHEKLFF.